These 10 T cell receptor beta chains share one sample of origin, sequenced in a study of T cell responses to AZD1222 COVID-19 vaccine. The data were produced by immunoSEQ multiplex PCR, yet TCRdb's version contains in-frame clones alone and is incomplete. The sample yields roughly 120,000 clones, about 88% seen once. Sequences were derived from peripheral blood, sampled on day 0 of AZD1222 vaccination. All receptors come from an adult in good health.

The chain is built from TRBV6-5 and TRBJ2-2, with TRBD1 matching 10 bases. Germline lookup yields CDR1 MNHEY and CDR2 SVGAGI. V dropped 5 bases and J dropped 7; count of bases not matched to a gene: 7. The CDR3 has 15 residues. This CDR3 reads CASSPRTGGNGELFF. CDR3 bases: TGTGCCAGCAGTCCCCGGACAGGGGGGAACGGGGAGCTGTTTTTT.

This sequence joins TRBV12-3 or TRBV12-4 and TRBJ2-1; possible D gene TRBD1, 7 bases. The CDR3 length is 12 residues. Deletions cut 6 bases from V and 8 bases from J, with 11 bases between. The CDR3 loop is CASSQGGHEQFF. The CDR3 DNA reads as TGTGCCAGCAGCCAGGGGGGCCATGAGCAGTTCTTC.

This chain uses TRBV7-9 with TRBJ1-1; D possibly corresponds to TRBD1 (6 bases). Germline V CDR1 and CDR2: SEHNR, FQNEAQ (reference sequence). There are 14 residues in the CDR3. Trimming took off 3 bases at V and 4 bases at J, with 12 bases between the two ends. CDR3 loop: CASSFTEGGTEAFF. CDR3 nucleotide sequence: TGTGCCAGCAGCTTTACCGAGGGGGGCACTGAAGCTTTCTTT.

The chain joins TRBV5-1 to TRBJ2-7, with TRBD1 matching over 8 bases. CDR1 and CDR2 (germline): SGHRS, YFSETQ. With 3 bases clipped from V and 1 base from J, the junction kept 3 bases outside the gene matches. CDR3 size: 14 residues. CDR3 coding DNA: TGCGCCAGCAGCTCTGGGACAGGTTCCTACGAGCAGTACTTC. The encoded protein is CASSSGTGSYEQYF.

The rearrangement links TRBV7-2 to TRBJ1-2; D is ambiguous. Germline CDR1 and CDR2: SGHTA and FQGNSA. Trimming took 5 bases from V and 7 from J, leaving 14 bases between them. This CDR3 region has 13 residues. CDR3 loop: CASSVGQFVGYTF. CDR3 sequence (DNA): TGTGCCAGCAGCGTCGGGCAGTTCGTTGGCTACACCTTC.

The rearrangement uses TRBV28 and TRBJ2-7; TRBD1 might be the D (6 bases). The CDR3 runs to 16 residues. Germline CDR1 reads MDHEN; CDR2 reads SYDVKM. The V end lost 5 bases, the J end lost 2 bases, and 19 bases lay between the germline ends. This chain's CDR3 is CASSKTGPRGAYEQYV. Written as DNA, the CDR3 is TGTGCCAGCAGTAAAACAGGGCCCCGGGGAGCCTACGAGCAGTACGTC.

V gene TRBV5-4 combines with J gene TRBJ2-5; a possible D gene is TRBD2 (7 bases). There are 15 residues in the CDR3. Germline CDR1 is SGHNT and CDR2 is YYREEE (reference sequence). V lost 6 bases and J 3 bases, leaving 18 bases between the germline ends. The CDR3 sequence is CASKKGGGPKETQYF. DNA for the CDR3: TGTGCCAGCAAGAAGGGAGGGGGGCCTAAAGAGACCCAGTACTTC.

This clone was observed a single time. The chain has TRBV5-1 and TRBJ1-2; D is unclear. Germline CDR1 and CDR2: SGHRS and YFSETQ. The CDR3 is 13 residues long. The germline V and J ends were trimmed by 3 bases and 2 bases, with 8 bases remaining between them. The CDR3 nucleotides are TGCGCCAGCAGCTCCGCAGAGAACTATGGCTACACCTTC. It encodes CASSSAENYGYTF.

The chain recombines TRBV6-5 with TRBJ1-2, with 7 bases identical to TRBD1. The CDR3 spans 15 residues. J gave up 0 bases and V 6 bases, and 7 bases lay outside the gene matches. Germline loops: CDR1 MNHEY, CDR2 SVGAGI. The CDR3 sequence is CASRATGATNYGYTF. In DNA, the CDR3 is TGTGCCAGCAGAGCCACAGGGGCTACTAACTATGGCTACACCTTC.

For the CDR3, the DNA is TGCGCCAGCAGCTTAACCGGGACAGGGGGCGTAGATACGCAGTATTTT. This translates into CASSLTGTGGVDTQYF. The chain carries TRBV5-1 and TRBJ2-3; TRBD1 matches 12 bases. Trimming removed 2 bases from V and 5 bases from J; junction bases left unmatched: 6. The CDR3 spans 16 residues. The germline V gene encodes CDR1 SGHRS and CDR2 YFSETQ.